This TCR beta chain was profiled in a study of shared clonotypes between healthy human individuals. Study background: Donor composition was two women and three men, aged 18 to 49. Study outcomes and limitations: Tissues were not sampled, only blood, and their repertoires likely differ.

The CDR3 has 17 residues. V dropped 3 bases and J dropped 4 bases, with 21 bases sitting between them. Germline V gives CDR1 SGHRS, CDR2 YFSETQ. Adults of Caucasian background living in Nashville, Tennessee made up all donors. Note on this clone: What it recognizes is unknown.

Using immunoSEQ multiplex PCR, the repertoire was profiled, and TCRdb retains in-frame clones only, with some absent. The data show approximately 530,000 clones, 96% seen once. Sequencing was carried out using naive CD4+ T cells sorted from blood. Subset: CD45RA+ positively selected. The chain is built from TRBV5-1 and TRBJ2-3, with D perhaps TRBD1 or TRBD2 (5 bases each). The sequence derives from a woman younger than 45 in good health. This CDR3 is CASSSPPGPNQSDTQYF. CDR3 nucleotides: TGCGCCAGCAGCTCCCCACCGGGACCTAATCAATCAGATACGCAGTATTTT.